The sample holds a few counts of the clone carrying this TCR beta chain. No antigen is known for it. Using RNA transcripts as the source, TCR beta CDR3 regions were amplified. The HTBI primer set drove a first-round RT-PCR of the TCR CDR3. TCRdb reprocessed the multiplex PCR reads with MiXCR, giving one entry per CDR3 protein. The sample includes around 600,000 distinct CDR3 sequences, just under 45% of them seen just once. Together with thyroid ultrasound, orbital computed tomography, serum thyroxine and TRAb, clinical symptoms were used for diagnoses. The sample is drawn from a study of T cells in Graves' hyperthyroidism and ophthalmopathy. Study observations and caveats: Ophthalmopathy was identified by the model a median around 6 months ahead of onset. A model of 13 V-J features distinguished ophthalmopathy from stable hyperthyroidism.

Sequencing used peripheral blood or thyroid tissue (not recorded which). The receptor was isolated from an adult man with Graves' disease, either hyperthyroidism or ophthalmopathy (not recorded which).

CDR3 protein: CSAKGLAGDRYEQYF. DNA of the CDR3: TGCAGTGCAAAGGGACTAGCGGGGGACCGCTACGAGCAGTACTTC. The chain uses TRBV20-1 and TRBJ2-7; TRBD2 matches at 14 bases. V shed 6 bases, J shed 3 bases, and the junction held 7 bases outside the gene matches. This CDR3 spans 15 amino acids. Germline-derived CDR1 and CDR2 are DFQATT and SNEGSKA (reference sequence).